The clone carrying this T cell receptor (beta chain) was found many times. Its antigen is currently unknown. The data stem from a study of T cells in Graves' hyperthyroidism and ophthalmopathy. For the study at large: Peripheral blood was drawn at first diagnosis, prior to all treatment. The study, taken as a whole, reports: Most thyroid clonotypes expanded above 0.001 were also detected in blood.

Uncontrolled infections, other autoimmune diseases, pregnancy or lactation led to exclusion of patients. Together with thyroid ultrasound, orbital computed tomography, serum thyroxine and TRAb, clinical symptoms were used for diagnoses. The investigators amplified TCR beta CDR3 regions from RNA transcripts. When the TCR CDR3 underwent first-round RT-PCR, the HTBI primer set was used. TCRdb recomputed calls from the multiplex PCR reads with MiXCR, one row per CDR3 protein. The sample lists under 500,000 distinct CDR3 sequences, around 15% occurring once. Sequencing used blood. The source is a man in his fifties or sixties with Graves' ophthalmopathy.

CDR3 amino acids: CASSELAGGLNNEQFF. The CDR3, as DNA: TGTGCCAGCAGTGAATTAGCGGGAGGGCTTAATAATGAGCAGTTCTTC. The rearrangement uses TRBV6-1 and TRBJ2-1; TRBD2 aligns across 11 bases. J lost 7 bases, V lost 2 bases, and 7 bases had no gene match. The germline gives CDR1 MNHNS, CDR2 SASEGT. CDR3 length: 16 residues.